This TCR beta chain was identified during a study of T cell repertoires in cytomegalovirus infection. V shed 6 bases and J 5 bases; nucleotides not matched to a gene: 2. Germline V lookup: CDR1 SQVTM, CDR2 ANQGSEA. The CDR3 sequence is 12 residues long. TCRdb reprocessed the reads via MiXCR and lists one record per CDR3 protein. This table has about 310,000 distinct CDR3 sequences, about 9.2% appearing once. This clonotype was seen a handful of times. This sequence was found in a human donor in good health (CMV status not recorded). Some clones in this sample may be carry-over from other donors' samples. Sequenced: PBMCs. The V and J genes are TRBV29-1 and TRBJ1-1; 11 bases match TRBD1. This CDR3 is CSVGQGGTEAFF. The CDR3 bases are TGCAGCGTGGGACAGGGGGGTACTGAAGCTTTCTTT.